The entry below gives a single TCR beta chain sequence along with its context. This entry belongs to a study of blood T cell repertoires in COVID-19. Across the whole study: Acute and convalescent COVID-19 samples came from the United States, Italy and Spain.

Using immunoSEQ multiplex PCR, the repertoire was profiled, and TCRdb retains in-frame clones only, with some absent. This sample has roughly 400,000 clones, with 80% to 90% found just once. The CDR3 consists of 14 residues. The gene calls are TRBV21-1 and TRBJ1-4; no DNA check was done on the table's D call, TRBD1. TRBV21-1 has pseudogene status. The receptor was derived from a woman aged 50 to 60 who had recovered from COVID-19. Sample: PBMCs or T cells enriched from blood (not recorded which). The CDR3 spells CARQGARANEKLFF. Written as DNA, the CDR3 is TGTGCCAGACAGGGGGCGCGGGCTAATGAAAAACTGTTTTTT.